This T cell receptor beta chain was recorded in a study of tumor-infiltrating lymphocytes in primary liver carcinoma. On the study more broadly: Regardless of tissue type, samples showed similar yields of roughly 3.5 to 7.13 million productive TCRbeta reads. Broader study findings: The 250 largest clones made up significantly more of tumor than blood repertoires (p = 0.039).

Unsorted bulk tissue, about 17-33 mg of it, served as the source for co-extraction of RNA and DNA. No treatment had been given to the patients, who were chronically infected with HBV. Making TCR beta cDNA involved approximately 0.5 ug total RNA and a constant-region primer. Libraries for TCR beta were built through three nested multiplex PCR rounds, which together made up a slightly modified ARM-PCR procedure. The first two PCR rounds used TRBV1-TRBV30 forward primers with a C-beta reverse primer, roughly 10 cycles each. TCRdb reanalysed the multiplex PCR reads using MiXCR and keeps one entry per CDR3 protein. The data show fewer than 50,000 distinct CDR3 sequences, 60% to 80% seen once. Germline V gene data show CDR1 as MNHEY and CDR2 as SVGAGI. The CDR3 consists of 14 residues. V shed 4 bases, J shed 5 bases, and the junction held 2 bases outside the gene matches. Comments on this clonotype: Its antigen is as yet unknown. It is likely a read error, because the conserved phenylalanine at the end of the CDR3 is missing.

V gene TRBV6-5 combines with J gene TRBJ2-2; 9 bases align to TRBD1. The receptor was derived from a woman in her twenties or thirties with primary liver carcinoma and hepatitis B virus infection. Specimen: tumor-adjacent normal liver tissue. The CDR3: CASSCGTGTGELFS. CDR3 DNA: TGTGCCAGCAGTTGCGGGACAGGGACCGGGGAGCTGTTTTCT.